Shown below are 20 T cell receptor beta chains from a single sample sequenced in a study of T cell responses to AZD1222 COVID-19 vaccine. Sequencing was performed with immunoSEQ multiplex PCR; in TCRdb, only in-frame clones are kept and a portion is missing. Of about 190,000 clones in the sample, around 87% were seen once. Here the sequenced sample was peripheral blood, taken on day 0 of MenACWY control vaccination. The receptors were gathered from an adult in good health.

V gene TRBV5-6 combines with J gene TRBJ2-5; TRBD2 aligns across 12 bases. After removal of 3 bases from V and 2 bases from J, the junction contained 8 bases not matched to a gene. Germline V CDR1 and CDR2: SGHDT, YYEEEE. CDR3 length: 17 residues. Here the CDR3 reads CASSSATSGGQQETQYF. The CDR3 nucleotides read TGTGCCAGCAGCTCTGCCACTAGCGGGGGGCAACAAGAGACCCAGTACTTC.

This chain joins TRBV6-1 and TRBJ1-1, with a possible D match to TRBD1 (6 bases). The CDR3 sequence is 12 residues long. V lost 7 bases and J 4 bases, leaving 10 bases between the germline ends. Germline lookup yields CDR1 MNHNS and CDR2 SASEGT. The CDR3 DNA follows: TGTGCCAGCACGGGGGCGGGCACTGAAGCTTTCTTT. This gives the protein CASTGAGTEAFF.

This chain links TRBV27 with TRBJ2-1; 12 nucleotides align to TRBD2. CDR1 and CDR2 from the germline V gene are MNHEY and SMNVEV (reference sequence). V dropped 6 bases and J dropped 9; count of bases not matched to a gene: 6. The CDR3 is 14 amino acids. CDR3 amino acids: CASRSSGRAGEQFF. CDR3 DNA: TGTGCCAGCAGGTCTAGCGGGAGGGCGGGTGAGCAGTTCTTC.

The gene calls are TRBV4-1 and TRBJ2-2; D remains unclear. CDR1 is MGHRA and CDR2 is YSYEKL in the germline V gene. V lost 2 bases and J lost 6, with 4 bases in between. The length of the CDR3 is 12 residues. DNA of the CDR3: TGCGCCAGCAGCCAAATTGCCGGGGAGCTGTTTTTT. It codes for CASSQIAGELFF.

This rearrangement joins TRBV6-5 to TRBJ2-1, with 13 nucleotides matching TRBD2. CDR3 size: 15 residues. CDR1 MNHEY and CDR2 SVGAGI come from the germline V gene. The V segment lost 8 bases and the J segment 9 bases; nucleotides outside the gene matches: 10. The CDR3 coding sequence is TGTGCCAGCTCAACCGGGACTAGCGGGGTTAGTGAGCAGTTCTTC. This sequence encodes CASSTGTSGVSEQFF.

J is TRBJ1-3 and V is TRBV2; 9 bases align to TRBD1. Trimming removed 6 bases from V and 6 bases from J; junction bases left unmatched: 6. CDR1 and CDR2 from the germline V gene are SNHLY and FYNNEI. The CDR3 sequence is 14 residues long. Here the CDR3 reads CASSGDRVTNTIYF. The CDR3 DNA reads as TGTGCCAGCAGCGGGGACAGGGTAACAAACACCATATATTTT.

The chain combines TRBV7-9 with TRBJ1-1, with TRBD1 as a possible D gene (6 bases). This CDR3 is 14 amino acids long. CDR1 SEHNR and CDR2 FQNEAQ come from the germline V gene (reference sequence). With 5 bases removed from V and 4 bases from J, the gap between germline ends came to 14 bases. CDR3 sequence (DNA): TGTGCCAGCAGCACATCGACAGGAGCCACTGAAGCTTTCTTT. This gives the protein CASSTSTGATEAFF.

This CDR3 reads CSASRGGADTQYF. The CDR3, as DNA: TGCAGTGCTAGTCGTGGGGGCGCAGATACGCAGTATTTT. The chain has TRBV20-1 and TRBJ2-3; possibly TRBD1 for D (6 bases). The CDR3 is 13 residues long. The V gene lost 3 bases and the J gene lost 4 bases, with 11 bases spanning the gap. Germline V gene lookup returns CDR1 DFQATT and CDR2 SNEGSKA (reference sequence).

J is TRBJ1-1 and V is TRBV6-5, with D perhaps TRBD1 (5 bases). CDR3 length: 13 residues. Germline CDR1 is MNHEY and CDR2 is SVGAGI. V lost 3 bases, J lost 6 bases, and 11 bases lay in between. The CDR3 DNA sequence: TGTGCCAGCAGTTATCGACAGTTAGCTGAAGCTTTCTTT. Its protein product is CASSYRQLAEAFF.

The chain links TRBV6-5 to TRBJ1-6, with 10 bases matching TRBD1. The CDR3 loop spans 14 amino acids. Germline-derived CDR1 and CDR2 are MNHEY and SVGAGI. V trimming: 7 bases; J trimming: 7 bases; junction bases outside the gene matches: 4. The CDR3 DNA reads TGTGCCAGCACATGGGGACAGGGGAATTCACCCCTCCACTTT. Protein sequence: CASTWGQGNSPLHF.

The CDR3: CASSPLDYGYTF. The CDR3 DNA reads as TGTGCCAGCTCACCACTGGACTATGGCTACACCTTC. The V gene is TRBV18, the J gene TRBJ1-2, with D unresolved. The CDR3 is 12 amino acids. Germline values: CDR1 KGHSH, CDR2 LQKENI. The V end lost 1 base, the J end lost 3 bases, and 3 bases lay between the germline ends.

A few counts support this clone. The chain couples TRBV21-1 to TRBJ1-5. TRBV21-1 is classified as a pseudogene. The CDR3 is made up of 13 amino acids. The chain's CDR3 is CASTKRVDQPQHF. Here the CDR3 DNA reads TGTGCCAGCACGAAACGGGTCGATCAGCCCCAGCATTTT.

V is TRBV30 and J is TRBJ2-5; 8 bases map to TRBD1. Germline V lookup: CDR1 GTSNPN, CDR2 SVGIG (reference sequence). The CDR3 spans 15 residues. V shed 5 bases and J 2 bases; nucleotides not matched to a gene: 10. Here the CDR3 DNA reads TGTGCCTGGGGGGGCCTGGACAGGGATCAAGAGACCCAGTACTTC. Protein sequence: CAWGGLDRDQETQYF.

As regards this clone: Other nucleotide sequences from this sample produce the same CDR3. Here the CDR3 reads CASSLTGDYGYTF. The CDR3 DNA sequence: TGTGCCAGCAGCTTGACAGGTGACTATGGCTACACCTTC. V gene TRBV5-5 combines with J gene TRBJ1-2; maybe TRBD1 (5 bases). This CDR3 has 13 amino acids. The germline gives CDR1 SGHKS, CDR2 YYEKEE (reference sequence). The V and J ends lost 1 base and 3 bases respectively, with 7 bases between them.

V is TRBV12-5 and J is TRBJ2-7; D possibly matches TRBD1 or TRBD2 (6 bases each). V shed 1 base and J shed 1 base, with 14 bases lying between them. Per germline, CDR1 LGHNT and CDR2 FRNRAP. The length of the CDR3 is 16 residues. The DNA of the CDR3 is TGTGCTAGTGGTTTGGCCTCCGGGGGCAGTTCCTACGAGCAGTACTTC. It codes for CASGLASGGSSYEQYF.

The genes are TRBV24-1 and TRBJ1-1, with D perhaps matching TRBD1 (5 bases). The CDR3 sequence is 13 residues long. V was shortened by 3 bases and J by 9 bases, with 13 bases between the two germline ends. CDR1 KGHDR and CDR2 SFDVKD come from the germline V gene. CDR3 protein: CATSDPQGRKAFF. In nucleotides, the CDR3 is TGTGCCACCAGTGATCCGCAGGGTAGAAAAGCTTTCTTT.

The chain recombines TRBV5-1 with TRBJ2-3; TRBD1 might be the D (5 bases). The CDR3 extends over 15 amino acids. Germline V gene lookup returns CDR1 SGHRS and CDR2 YFSETQ. V shed 8 bases and J shed 1 base, with 17 bases lying between them. The DNA of the CDR3 is TGCGCCAGTACCCCAGGGCAGGTCCGCACAGATACGCAGTATTTT. It yields the protein CASTPGQVRTDTQYF.

The rearrangement joins TRBV7-2 to TRBJ1-1; D might be TRBD1 (6 bases). Trimming stripped 0 bases from V and 2 bases from J, with 7 bases between. The V gene's germline CDR1 is SGHTA and CDR2 FQGNSA. This CDR3 is 14 amino acids long. The chain's CDR3 is CASSLAGGNTEAFF. In DNA, the CDR3 is TGTGCCAGCAGCTTAGCGGGGGGCAACACTGAAGCTTTCTTT.

The chain recombines TRBV7-9 with TRBJ2-7; D is perhaps TRBD1 (7 bases). The CDR3 loop spans 16 amino acids. V lost 2 bases, J lost 7 bases, and 21 bases lay in between. CDR1 SEHNR and CDR2 FQNEAQ come from the germline V gene (reference sequence). CDR3 amino acids: CASSLPRQGGVWEQYF. For the CDR3, the DNA is TGTGCCAGCAGCTTACCGCGGCAGGGGGGCGTCTGGGAGCAGTACTTC.

A single count supports this clone. V gene TRBV27 combines with J gene TRBJ2-7; no firm D call. The germline V gene has CDR1 MNHEY and CDR2 SMNVEV (reference sequence). Between the trimmed V and J ends, which lost 5 bases and 0 bases, there was a span of 8 bases. The CDR3 is made up of 13 amino acids. In nucleotides, the CDR3 is TGTGCCAGCAGTCAATCCCCCTCCTACGAGCAGTACTTC. Protein sequence: CASSQSPSYEQYF.